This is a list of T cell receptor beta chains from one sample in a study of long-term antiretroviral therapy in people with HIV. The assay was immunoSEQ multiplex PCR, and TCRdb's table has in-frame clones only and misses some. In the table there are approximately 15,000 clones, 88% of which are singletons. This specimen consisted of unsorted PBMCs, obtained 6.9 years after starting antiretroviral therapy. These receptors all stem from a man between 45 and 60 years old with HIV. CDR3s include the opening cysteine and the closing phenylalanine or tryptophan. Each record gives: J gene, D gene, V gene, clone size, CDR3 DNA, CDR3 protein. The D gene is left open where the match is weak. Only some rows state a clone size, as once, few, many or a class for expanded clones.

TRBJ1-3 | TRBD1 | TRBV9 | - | TGTGCCAGCAGCCCGAGCTCAGGGACAGGGACGAACACCATATATTTT | CASSPSSGTGTNTIYF
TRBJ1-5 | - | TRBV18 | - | TGTGCCAGCTCACCACCCAACAGGGTCGGTCAGCCCCAGCATTTT | CASSPPNRVGQPQHF
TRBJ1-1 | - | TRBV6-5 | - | TGTGCCAGCAGTTACTCGACCGTGCAGAACACTGAAGCTTTCTTT | CASSYSTVQNTEAFF
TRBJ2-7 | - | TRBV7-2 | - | TGTGCCAGCAGCTTGGGGGGAACTTACGAGCAGTACTTC | CASSLGGTYEQYF
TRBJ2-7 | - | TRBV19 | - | TGTGCAAGCTCCCCTCTCGGCTCCTACGAGCAGTACTTC | CASSPLGSYEQYF
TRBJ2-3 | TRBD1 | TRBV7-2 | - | TGTGCCAGCAGCTTTGACAGGGGCGCAGATACGCAGTATTTT | CASSFDRGADTQYF
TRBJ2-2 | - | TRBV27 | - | TGTGCCAGCAGTCCGACGTCGGAGGGGGAGCTGTTTTTT | CASSPTSEGELFF
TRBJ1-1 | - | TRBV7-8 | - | TGTGCCAGCAGCTTAAATAGGGGACTCATGAACACTGAAGCTTTCTTT | CASSLNRGLMNTEAFF
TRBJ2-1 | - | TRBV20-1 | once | TGCAGTGCTAGTGGGAACAATGAGCAGTTCTTC | CSASGNNEQFF
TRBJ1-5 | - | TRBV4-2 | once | TGTGCCAGCAGCCAAGAGCCCCAGGGCAATCAGCCCCAGCATTTT | CASSQEPQGNQPQHF
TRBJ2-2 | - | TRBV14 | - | TGTGCCAGCAGCCAGGGCAGCTACACCGGGGAGCTGTTTTTT | CASSQGSYTGELFF
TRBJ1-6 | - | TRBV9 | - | TGTGCCAGCAGCGTAGTCGACGATAATTCACCCCTCCACTTT | CASSVVDDNSPLHF
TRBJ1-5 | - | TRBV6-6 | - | TGTGCCAGCAGTACACATGTTCAGCCCCAGCATTTT | CASSTHVQPQHF
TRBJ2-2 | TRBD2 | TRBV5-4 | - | TGTGCCAGCTCGTTCAGAAGCGGGGCGGGGACCGGGGAGCTGTTTTTT | CASSFRSGAGTGELFF
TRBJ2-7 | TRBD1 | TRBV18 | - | TGTGCCAGCTCACAGGACAGGGGGCGCGAGCAGTACTTC | CASSQDRGREQYF
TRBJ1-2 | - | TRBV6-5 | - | TGTGCCAGCAGTTACTCTAGGACAGCCATCCTCTATGGCTACACCTTC | CASSYSRTAILYGYTF
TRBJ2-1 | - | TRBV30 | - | TGTGCCTGGGACCACGGGAATGAGCAGTTCTTC | CAWDHGNEQFF
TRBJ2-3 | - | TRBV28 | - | TGTGCCAGCAGTTGGACGGAGAGATTCACAGATACGCAGTATTTT | CASSWTERFTDTQYF
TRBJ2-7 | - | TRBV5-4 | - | TGTGCCAGCAGCTTGGTCGTGGAAGGCCCCTACGAGCAGTACTTC | CASSLVVEGPYEQYF
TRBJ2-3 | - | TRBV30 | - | TGTGCCTGCCAACTGGTCGGGAGTTCCACAGATACGCAGTATTTT | CACQLVGSSTDTQYF
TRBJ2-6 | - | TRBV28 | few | TGTGCCAGCAGTTTTATGGACGCGTCCTCTGGGGCCAACGTCCTGACTTTC | CASSFMDASSGANVLTF
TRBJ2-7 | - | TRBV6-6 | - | TGTGCCAGCACCCCGGACTTGCTTGGGGAGCAGTACTTC | CASTPDLLGEQYF
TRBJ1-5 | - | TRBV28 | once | TGTGCCAGCAGTTTCGTTATCGGCAGTCCCAGCAATCAGCCCCAGCATTTT | CASSFVIGSPSNQPQHF
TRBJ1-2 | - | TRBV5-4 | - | TGTGCCAGCAGCTTGTCTGCCGGGAACTATGGCTACACCTTC | CASSLSAGNYGYTF
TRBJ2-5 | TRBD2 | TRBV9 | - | TGTGCCAGCAGCGTAGGGACGCTAGCGGGAGGCCCGTACCAAGAGACCCAGTACTTC | CASSVGTLAGGPYQETQYF
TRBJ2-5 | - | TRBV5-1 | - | TGCGCCAGCAGCCTGGACAGCCAAGTAGAGACCCAGTACTTC | CASSLDSQVETQYF
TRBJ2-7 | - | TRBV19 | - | TGTGCCAGTAGTATCTCGGGGGCCTTGGAGCAGTACTTC | CASSISGALEQYF
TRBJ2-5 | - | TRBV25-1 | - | TGTGCCAGCAGTGAATTAGGAGTGGGGGGGACCCAGTACTTC | CASSELGVGGTQYF
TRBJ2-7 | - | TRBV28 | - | TGTGCCAGCAGTTCGTGGGTCTACGAGCAGTACTTC | CASSSWVYEQYF
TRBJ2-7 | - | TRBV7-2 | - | TGTGCCAGCAGCTTAATCGGCGTCGAGCAGTACTTC | CASSLIGVEQYF
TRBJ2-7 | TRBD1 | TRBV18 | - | TGTGCCAGCTCACCTGATCGGACAGGGGCCTACGAGCAGTACTTC | CASSPDRTGAYEQYF
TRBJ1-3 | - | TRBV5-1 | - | TGCGCCAGCAGCTTGGTTGCGGAAAGCGCCGGAAACACCATATATTTT | CASSLVAESAGNTIYF
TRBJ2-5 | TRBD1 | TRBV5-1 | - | TGCGCCAGCAGCCAAAACTTACTAGACAGGGCGAGGCAGACCCAGTACTTC | CASSQNLLDRARQTQYF
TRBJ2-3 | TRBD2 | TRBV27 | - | TGTGCCAGCAGTTTCCCTAGCGGGGGCACAGATACGCAGTATTTT | CASSFPSGGTDTQYF
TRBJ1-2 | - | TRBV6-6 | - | TGTGCCAGCAGTTCCCCCGACAGTGGATATGGCTACACCTTC | CASSSPDSGYGYTF
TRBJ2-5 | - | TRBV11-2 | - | TGTGCCAGCAGGCAAAAAGAGACCCAGTACTTC | CASRQKETQYF
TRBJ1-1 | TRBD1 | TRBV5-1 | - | TGCGCCAGCAGCGACCAGGGGGGTGAAGCTTTCTTT | CASSDQGGEAFF
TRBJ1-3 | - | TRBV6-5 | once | TGTGCCAGCAGTTACAAGTTGTCGGGAAACACCATATATTTT | CASSYKLSGNTIYF
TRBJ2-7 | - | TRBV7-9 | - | TGTGCCAGCAGCTTAATCGGAGAGCAGTACTTC | CASSLIGEQYF
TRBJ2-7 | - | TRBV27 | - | TGTGCCAGCAGTTCGACTTCGTACAGGGTCCCCTACGAGCAGTACTTC | CASSSTSYRVPYEQYF
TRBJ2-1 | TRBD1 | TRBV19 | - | TGTGCCAGTAACCCGGGACAGGGCTACAATGAGCAGTTCTTC | CASNPGQGYNEQFF
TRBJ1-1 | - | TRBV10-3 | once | TGTGCCATCAGTGACTCGACAGGTGGGACTGAAGCTTTCTTT | CAISDSTGGTEAFF
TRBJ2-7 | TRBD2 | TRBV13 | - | TGTGCCAGCAGCTTAGGGGGACTAGCGGGCTCCTACGAGCAGTACTTC | CASSLGGLAGSYEQYF
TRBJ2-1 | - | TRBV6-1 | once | TGTGCCAGCAGTTCGGCGGGAACGGTGGGTGAGCAGTTCTTC | CASSSAGTVGEQFF
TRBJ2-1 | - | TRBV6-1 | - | TGTGCCAGCAGTTCGGCCATCTACAATGAGCAGTTCTTC | CASSSAIYNEQFF
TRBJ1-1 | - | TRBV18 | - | TGTGCCAGCTCAAGGACAGCGGTGAACACTGAAGCTTTCTTT | CASSRTAVNTEAFF
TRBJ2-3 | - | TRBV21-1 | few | TGTGCCAGCAGCAAAGTAGTTAGCGGGAGGATCACAGATACGCAGTATTTT | CASSKVVSGRITDTQYF
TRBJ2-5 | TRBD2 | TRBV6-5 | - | TGTGCCAGCAGTTACGGGGCGGGAGGGGCCACGGAGACCCAGTACTTC | CASSYGAGGATETQYF
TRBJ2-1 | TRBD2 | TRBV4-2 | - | TGTGCCAGCAGCCCGGCCGGGACTAGGAATGAGTTCTTC | CASSPAGTRNEFF
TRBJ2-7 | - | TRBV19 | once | TGTGCCAGTAGTATTGGACAACTATCCTACGAGCAGTACTTC | CASSIGQLSYEQYF
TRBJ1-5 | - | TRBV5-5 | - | TGTGCCAGCAGCTTGGCTATGGTCAATCAGCCCCAGCATTTT | CASSLAMVNQPQHF
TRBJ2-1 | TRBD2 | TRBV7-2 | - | TGTGCCAGCAGCTTTCGTAGCGGGAGGGCCGTTTCTGAGCAGTTCTTC | CASSFRSGRAVSEQFF
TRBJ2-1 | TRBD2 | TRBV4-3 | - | TGCGCCAGCAGCCAAGATCTGACTAGCGGATCCCATTCCTACAATGAGCAGTTCTTC | CASSQDLTSGSHSYNEQFF
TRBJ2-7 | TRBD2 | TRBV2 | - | TGTGCCAGCAGGGAAGGACTAGCGGGATACTACTCCTACGAGCAGTACTTC | CASREGLAGYYSYEQYF
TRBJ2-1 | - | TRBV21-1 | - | TGTGCCAGCAGCCCTCGACAGACCAGCTCCTACAATGAGCAGTTCTTC | CASSPRQTSSYNEQFF
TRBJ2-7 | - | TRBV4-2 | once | TGTGCCAGCAGTCCTTCCCCTTCACGTCGGGAGCAGTACTTC | CASSPSPSRREQYF
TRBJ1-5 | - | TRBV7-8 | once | TGTGCCAGCAGCCGCCAGGCCGTGAGCAATCAGCCCCAGCATTTT | CASSRQAVSNQPQHF
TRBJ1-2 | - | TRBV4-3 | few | TGCGCCAGCAGCCAAGATAGCCAGCCTAACTATGGCTACACCTTC | CASSQDSQPNYGYTF
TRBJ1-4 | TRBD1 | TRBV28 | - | TGTGCCAGCAGTTCTTTCCGACAGGGGAAATTGACTAATGAAAAACTGTTTTTT | CASSSFRQGKLTNEKLFF
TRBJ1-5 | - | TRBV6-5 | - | TGTGCCAGCAGCACTCATAGCAATCAGCCCCAGCATTTT | CASSTHSNQPQHF